This TCR beta chain was found in a study of control samples from healthy donors and cancer patients. The data were produced by immunoSEQ multiplex PCR, yet TCRdb's version contains in-frame clones alone and is incomplete. Counted here are approximately 44,000 clones, roughly three quarters occurring once; the ten biggest clones make up about a sixth. Trimming cost V 2 bases and J 5 bases; bases outside gene matches: 3. CDR1 is MGHDK, CDR2 SYGVNS, per germline. The CDR3 contains 15 residues. This receptor was identified in a male donor with melanoma. Sequenced sample: formalin-fixed, paraffin-embedded tissue. The chain links TRBV25-1 to TRBJ2-3; 11 bases line up with TRBD2. CDR3 nucleotides: TGTGCCAGCAGTGAACGACTAGCGGGACGAGATACGCAGTATTTT. Its translation is CASSERLAGRDTQYF.